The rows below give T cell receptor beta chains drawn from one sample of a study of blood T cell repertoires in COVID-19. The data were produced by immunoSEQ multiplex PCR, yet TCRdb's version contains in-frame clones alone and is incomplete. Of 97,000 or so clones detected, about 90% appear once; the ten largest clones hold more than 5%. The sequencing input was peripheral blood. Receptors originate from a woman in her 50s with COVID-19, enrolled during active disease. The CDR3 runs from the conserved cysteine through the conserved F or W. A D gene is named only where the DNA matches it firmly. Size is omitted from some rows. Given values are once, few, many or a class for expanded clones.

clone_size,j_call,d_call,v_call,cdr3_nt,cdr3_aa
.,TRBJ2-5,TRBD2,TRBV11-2,TGTGCCAGCAGCTTAGGAGGGTCTAGCGGGGGGCAAGAGACCCAGTACTTC,CASSLGGSSGGQETQYF
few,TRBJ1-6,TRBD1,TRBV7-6,TGTGCCAGCAGTCTGGACGGACAGGGAAATTCACCCCTCCACTTT,CASSLDGQGNSPLHF
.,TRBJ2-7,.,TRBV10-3,TGTGCCATCAGTGGGGACATGGCCCGGGCAGGCGAGCAGTACTTC,CAISGDMARAGEQYF
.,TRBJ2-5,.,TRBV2,TGTGCCAACTTAATCCGGGACACTCAAGAGACCCAGTACTTC,CANLIRDTQETQYF
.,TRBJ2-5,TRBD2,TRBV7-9,TGTGCCAGCAGCTTACGTCGGGAGGGGTTGGAGACCCAGTACTTC,CASSLRREGLETQYF
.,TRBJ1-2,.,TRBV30,TGTGCCTGGACAGCGAGCTATGGCTACACCTTC,CAWTASYGYTF
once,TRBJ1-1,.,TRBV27,TGTGCCAGCAGTTGGGGCGGAAACACTGAAGCTTTCTTT,CASSWGGNTEAFF
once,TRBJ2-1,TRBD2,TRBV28,TGTGCCAGCACCTCTAGCGGGGGGGCCCTGGATGAGCAGTTCTTC,CASTSSGGALDEQFF
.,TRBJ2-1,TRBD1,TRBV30,TGTGCCTGGAGTAGTTGGACAGGGAATGGTGAGCAGTTCTTC,CAWSSWTGNGEQFF
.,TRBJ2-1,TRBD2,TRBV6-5,TGTGCCAGCAGAGCTTCTAGCGGGGGCAACAATGAGCAGTTCTTC,CASRASSGGNNEQFF
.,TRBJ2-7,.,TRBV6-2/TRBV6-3,TGTGCCAGCAGTCCACAGGGAAGACCGTACGAGCAGTACTTC,CASSPQGRPYEQYF
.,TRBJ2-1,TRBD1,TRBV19,TGTGCCAGTAGTATACAGGGGGCGGACAATGAGCAGTTCTTC,CASSIQGADNEQFF
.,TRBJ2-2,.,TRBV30,TGTGCCTGGAGTCTCCTCACCGGGGAGCTGTTTTTT,CAWSLLTGELFF
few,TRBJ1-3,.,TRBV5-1,TGCGCCAGCAGCGAGGGATCTGGAAACACCATATATTTT,CASSEGSGNTIYF
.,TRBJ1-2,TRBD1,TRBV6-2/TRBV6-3,TGTGCCAGCAGTCCCGGACAGGGGGTTTACTATGGCTACACCTTC,CASSPGQGVYYGYTF
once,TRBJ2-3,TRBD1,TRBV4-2,TGTGCCAGCAGCCTGGGACAGGAAAGCACAGATACGCAGTATTTT,CASSLGQESTDTQYF
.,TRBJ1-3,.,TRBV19,TGTGCCAGTAGTATCCTCCAGGGCCGAAACACCATATATTTT,CASSILQGRNTIYF
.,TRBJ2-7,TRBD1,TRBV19,TGTGCCAGTAGGTACCCCGGGACAGGGAACGAGCAGTACTTC,CASRYPGTGNEQYF
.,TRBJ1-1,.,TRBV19,TGTGCCAGTAGTATAGGAGGGATCGGACTGGCTTTCTTT,CASSIGGIGLAFF
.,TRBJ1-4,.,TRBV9,TGTGCCAGCAGCCCCACGGGTTCAACTAATGAAAAACTGTTTTTT,CASSPTGSTNEKLFF
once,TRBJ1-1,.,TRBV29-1,TGCAGCGTTGACGGGGCAGCGGGGGGAGCTTTCTTT,CSVDGAAGGAFF
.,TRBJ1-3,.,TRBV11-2,TGTGCCAGCAGCAGAACCGGGAACACCATATATTTT,CASSRTGNTIYF
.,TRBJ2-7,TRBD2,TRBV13,TGTGCCAGCAGCTCCCGGGGGGCCTACGAGCAGTACTTC,CASSSRGAYEQYF
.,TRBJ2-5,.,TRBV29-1,TGCAGCGGTGACGGTGCAGGGCAAGAGACCCAGTACTTC,CSGDGAGQETQYF
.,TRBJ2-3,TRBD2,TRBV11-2,TGTGCCAGCAGCTTACTAGCGGGGGGGCCAGATACGCAGTATTTT,CASSLLAGGPDTQYF
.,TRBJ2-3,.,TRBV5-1,TGCGCCAGCAGCTTGGCCTCTGGGGGCGGAATAGATACGCAGTATTTT,CASSLASGGGIDTQYF
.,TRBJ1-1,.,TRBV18,TGTGCCAGCTCAATTGACACGAACACTGAAGCTTTCTTT,CASSIDTNTEAFF
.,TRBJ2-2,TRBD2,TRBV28,TGTGCCAGCAGTTTTGCGGCGGGGGGGCCGACCGGGGAGCTGTTTTTT,CASSFAAGGPTGELFF
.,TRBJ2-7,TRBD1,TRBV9,TGTGCCAGCAGCGTTACCCAGACAGGGGGCTCCTACGAGCAGTACTTC,CASSVTQTGGSYEQYF
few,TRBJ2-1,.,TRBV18,TGTGCCAGCTCAGGGGGCGCCTATGAGCAGTTCTTC,CASSGGAYEQFF
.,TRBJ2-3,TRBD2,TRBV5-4,TGTGCCAGCAGCTTCAGCGGGGGGGCTAGCACAGATACGCAGTATTTT,CASSFSGGASTDTQYF
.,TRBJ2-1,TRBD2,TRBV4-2,TGTGCCAGCAGCCAAGCTAGCGGGGGTTTCGATGAGCAGTTCTTC,CASSQASGGFDEQFF
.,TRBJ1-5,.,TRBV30,TGTGCCTGGAGTCAAGCGGGGTTCCATCAGCCCCAGCATTTT,CAWSQAGFHQPQHF
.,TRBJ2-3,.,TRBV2,TGTGCCAGCAACCCCGGGGGCACAGATACGCAGTATTTT,CASNPGGTDTQYF
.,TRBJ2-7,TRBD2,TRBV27,TGTGCCAGCAGTCTCCTTAGCGGGGGCCCCTACGAGCAGTACTTC,CASSLLSGGPYEQYF
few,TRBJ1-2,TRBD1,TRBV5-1,TGCGCCAGCAGCTTGGTGGCAGGGGGCGCCTCTAACTATGGCTACACCTTC,CASSLVAGGASNYGYTF
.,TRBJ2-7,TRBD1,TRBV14,TGTGCCAGCAGCCAAGATTTGGGACAGAACTACGAGCAGTACTTC,CASSQDLGQNYEQYF
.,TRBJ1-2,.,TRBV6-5,TGTGCCAGCAGTTACTCGGCGGGTAATGGCTACACCTTC,CASSYSAGNGYTF
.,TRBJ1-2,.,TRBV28,TGTGCCAGCTTTGGGGGGGGCCAAAACTATGGCTACACCTTC,CASFGGGQNYGYTF
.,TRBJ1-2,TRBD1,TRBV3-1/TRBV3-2,TGTGCCAGCAGCCAAGAGGGCAGGGGGCGAGACGGCTACACCTTC,CASSQEGRGRDGYTF
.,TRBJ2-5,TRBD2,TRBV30,TGTGCCTGGAGTACCGGACTAGGGGAGACCCAGTACTTC,CAWSTGLGETQYF
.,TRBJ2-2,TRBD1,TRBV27,TGTGCCAGCAGTTCCTATACAGGGGGCTTGAACACCGGGGAGCTGTTTTTT,CASSSYTGGLNTGELFF
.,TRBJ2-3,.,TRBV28,TGTGCCAGCAGATCCTACAGTAGCACAGATACGCAGTATTTT,CASRSYSSTDTQYF
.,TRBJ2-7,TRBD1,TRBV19,TGTGCCAGTAGTTTCCGACAGGGGGCGAGGGAGCAGTACTTC,CASSFRQGAREQYF
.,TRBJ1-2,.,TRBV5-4,TGTGCCAGCAGCTTATACGTCGGTGGCTACACCTTC,CASSLYVGGYTF
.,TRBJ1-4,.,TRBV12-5,TGTGCTAGTGGCCCAGGGGTCGACGAAAAACTGTTTTTT,CASGPGVDEKLFF
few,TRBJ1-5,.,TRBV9,TGTGCCAGCAGCGGGGGCCCTGGTGGCAATCAGCCCCAGCATTTT,CASSGGPGGNQPQHF
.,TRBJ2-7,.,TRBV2,TGTGCCAGCAGTCCACAACCCTACGAGCAGTACTTC,CASSPQPYEQYF
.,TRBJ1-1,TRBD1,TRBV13,TGTGCCAGCAGCTCTGACAGGGCCACTGAAGCTTTCTTT,CASSSDRATEAFF
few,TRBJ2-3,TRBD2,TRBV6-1,TGTGCCAGCAGTGAAAGGAGGCTAGCGGGCTCAGATACGCAGTATTTT,CASSERRLAGSDTQYF
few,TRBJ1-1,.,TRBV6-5,TGTGCCAGCAGTCGACAGGAATTCGGCACTGAAGCTTTCTTT,CASSRQEFGTEAFF
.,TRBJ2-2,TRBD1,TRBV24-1,TGTGCCACCAGTGATCCACCGGGACAGGGGGACACCGGGGAGCTGTTTTTT,CATSDPPGQGDTGELFF
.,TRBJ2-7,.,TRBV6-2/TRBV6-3,TGTGCCAGCAGTTACTCGGCCCAGGGGTTGTACTACGAGCAGTACTTC,CASSYSAQGLYYEQYF
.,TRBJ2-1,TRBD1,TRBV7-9,TGTGCCAGCAGCTCTGTACAGGGGGCCTACAATGAGCAGTTCTTC,CASSSVQGAYNEQFF
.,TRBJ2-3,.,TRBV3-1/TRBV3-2,TGTGCCAGCAGCCGAGCTATGTTGACAGATACGCAGTATTTT,CASSRAMLTDTQYF